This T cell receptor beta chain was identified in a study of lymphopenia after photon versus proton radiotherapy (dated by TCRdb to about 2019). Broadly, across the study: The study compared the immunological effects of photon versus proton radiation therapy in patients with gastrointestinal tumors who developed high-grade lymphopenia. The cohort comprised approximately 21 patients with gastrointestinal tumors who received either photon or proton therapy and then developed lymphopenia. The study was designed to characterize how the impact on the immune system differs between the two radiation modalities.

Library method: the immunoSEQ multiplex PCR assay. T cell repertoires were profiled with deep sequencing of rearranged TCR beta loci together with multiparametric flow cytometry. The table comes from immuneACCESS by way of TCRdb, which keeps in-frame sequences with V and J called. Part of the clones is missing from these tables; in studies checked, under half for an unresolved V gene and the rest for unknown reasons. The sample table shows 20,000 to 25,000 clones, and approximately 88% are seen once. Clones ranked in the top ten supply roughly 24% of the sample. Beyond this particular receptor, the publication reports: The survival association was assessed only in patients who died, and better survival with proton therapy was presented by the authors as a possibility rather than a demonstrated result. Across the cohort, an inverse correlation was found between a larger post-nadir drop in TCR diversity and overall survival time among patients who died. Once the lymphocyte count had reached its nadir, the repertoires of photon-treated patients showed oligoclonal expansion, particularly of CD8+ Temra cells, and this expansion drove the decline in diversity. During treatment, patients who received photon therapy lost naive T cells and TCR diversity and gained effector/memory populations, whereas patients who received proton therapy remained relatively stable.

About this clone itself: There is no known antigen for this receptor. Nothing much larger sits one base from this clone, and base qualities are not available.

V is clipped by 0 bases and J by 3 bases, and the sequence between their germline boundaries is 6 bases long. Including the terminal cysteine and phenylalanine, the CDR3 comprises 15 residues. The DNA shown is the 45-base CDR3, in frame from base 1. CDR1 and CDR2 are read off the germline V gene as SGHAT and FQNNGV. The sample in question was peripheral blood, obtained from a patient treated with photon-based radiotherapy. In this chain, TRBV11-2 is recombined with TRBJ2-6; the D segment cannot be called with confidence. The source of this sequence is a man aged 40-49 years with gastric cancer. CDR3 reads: CASSLDRNGANVLTF. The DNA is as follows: TGTGCCAGCAGCTTAGACAGGAATGGGGCCAACGTCCTGACTTTC.